The following is a T cell receptor beta chain sequence with its context. These data are taken from a study of blood T cells in healthy people across ages. Study-wide context: There was about one barcoded beta molecule captured by template switching per two T cells.

A sample-barcoded 5' primer and a J-beta primer mix were used in a second PCR of roughly 7 to 12 cycles. TCRdb independently ran MiXCR on the 5' RACE reads; one entry per CDR3 protein. The sample lists more than 500,000 distinct CDR3 sequences, around a quarter occurring once. Healthy Caucasian individuals from Russia aged roughly 6 to 100 were enrolled as donors. The same sample was also studied in work on T cells of mothers and their children. That paper notes: Overlap ran slightly, non-significantly higher for related than unrelated mother-child pairs.

Sequenced: blood. The sequence was obtained from a boy between 2 and 10 years old in good health.

As DNA, the CDR3 is TGCAGTGCTAGTGGGCTAGTGGGGGGGTTGGGCATTCAGTACTTC. Translated, it gives CSASGLVGGLGIQYF. This chain joins TRBV20-1 and TRBJ2-4, with TRBD2 matching 7 bases. The germline V gene encodes CDR1 DFQATT and CDR2 SNEGSKA (reference sequence). Trimming took 3 bases from V and 9 from J; bases not matched to a gene: 14. The CDR3 has 15 residues.